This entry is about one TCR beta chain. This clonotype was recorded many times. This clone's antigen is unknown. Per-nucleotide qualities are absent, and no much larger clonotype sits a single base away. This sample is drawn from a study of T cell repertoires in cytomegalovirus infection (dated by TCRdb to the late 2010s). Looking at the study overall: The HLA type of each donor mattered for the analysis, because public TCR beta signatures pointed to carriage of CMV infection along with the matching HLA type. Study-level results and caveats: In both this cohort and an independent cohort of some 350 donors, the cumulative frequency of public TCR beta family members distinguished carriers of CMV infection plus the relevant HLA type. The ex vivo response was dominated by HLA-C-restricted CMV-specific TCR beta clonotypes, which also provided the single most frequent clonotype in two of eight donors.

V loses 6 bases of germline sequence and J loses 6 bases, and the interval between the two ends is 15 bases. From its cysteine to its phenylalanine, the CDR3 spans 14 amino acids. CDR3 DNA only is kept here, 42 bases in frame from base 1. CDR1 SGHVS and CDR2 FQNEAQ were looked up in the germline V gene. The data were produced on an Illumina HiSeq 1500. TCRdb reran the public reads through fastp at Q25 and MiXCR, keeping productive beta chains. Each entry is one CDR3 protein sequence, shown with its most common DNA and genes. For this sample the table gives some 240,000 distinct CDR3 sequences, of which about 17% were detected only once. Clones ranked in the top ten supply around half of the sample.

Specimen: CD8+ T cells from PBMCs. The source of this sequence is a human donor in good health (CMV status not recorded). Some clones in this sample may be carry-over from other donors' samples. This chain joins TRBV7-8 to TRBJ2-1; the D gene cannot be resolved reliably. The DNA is TGTGCCAGCAGTCGCTCCGCTGTCGGCAATGAGCAGTTCTTC. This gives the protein CASSRSAVGNEQFF.